The T cell receptor beta chain described here comes from a study of T cell changes during pregnancy in multiple sclerosis. The CDR3 is made up of 16 amino acids. V gave up 5 bases and J gave up 0 bases, with 16 bases separating them. CDR1 MNHNY and CDR2 SVGAGI come from the germline V gene (reference sequence). Assay: immunoSEQ multiplex PCR; the TCRdb copy retains only in-frame clones and omits some. Of 58,000 or so clones in the sample, around 90% are singletons; the top ten hold 0.5%. The chain uses TRBV6-6 and TRBJ1-1, with a possible D match to TRBD1 (6 bases). This sample comprised CD4+ T cells from peripheral blood mononuclear cells, obtained in the third trimester of pregnancy. This clonotype originated in a female donor with multiple sclerosis, enrolled in a pregnancy study. The CDR3 DNA is TGTGCCAGCAGTACAGGGCTGGTAGGGATGAACACTGAAGCTTTCTTT. The encoded protein is CASSTGLVGMNTEAFF.